This note documents a single TCR beta chain sequence. What this receptor recognizes is not known. Per-base quality was not reported, and no clone a single base away is much larger than it. Sequences SQVTM (CDR1) and ANQGSEA (CDR2) are obtained from the germline V gene. The germline ends are 13 bases apart after V is trimmed by 4 bases and J by 4 bases. The cysteine opens and the phenylalanine closes a CDR3 of 13 amino acids. Solely the CDR3 DNA is kept, with 39 bases framed from the first base. These data originate in a study of shared clonotypes between healthy human individuals (TCRdb year 2020). Context from the whole study: The cohort comprised a couple of women and a few men aged 18 to 49 years. For each donor, three plates each were used for CD4 naive and CD4 memory, two plates were used for CD8 naive, and one plate was used for CD8 memory. To estimate repertoire size and how much clonotypes are shared between individuals, the study performed deep sequencing of blood TCR repertoires from roughly five healthy adults. Different laboratories and diverse techniques were used to prepare libraries and sequence TCR repertoires, to increase sequencing depth and limit assay-specific biases. Each donor's leukapheresis produced roughly between roughly 0.85 and 9 billion PBMCs.

Using the deep immunoSEQ assay, TCR CDR3 regions were amplified from genomic DNA by multiplex PCR. Extracted genomic DNA from each cell subset was spread evenly across all wells of several immunoSEQ 96-well plates, with each plate serving as a replicate. For sorted subsets, roughly 0.2 ug genomic DNA, equal to 25,000 to 35,000 T cell genomes, was loaded into each replicate PCR. Purified libraries were measured with a Qubit 3.0 fluorometer, size-checked on a Bioanalyzer 2100, and measured again with the KAPA Library Quantification kit. A separate single-read 150-cycle Illumina NextSeq 550 flow cell was used to sequence each immunoSEQ 96-well plate. The study's own analysis went as follows. Because the immunoSEQ output held only junctional sequences and lacked quality scores, the filtering could not match the filtering applied to full-length reads. Sequences were annotated with PyIR, a Python wrapper for IgBLAST v1.9, using IMGT germline references to assign V/J genes and CDR3. Reads with weak V/J assignments (E-value above 1e-6), missing CDR3, stop codons, out-of-frame junctions, or ambiguous translated residues were removed. V3J clonotypes were defined by identical inferred V gene, J gene, and CDR3 amino acid sequence. To compute the percentage overlap between repertoires, the number of shared unique clonotypes was divided by the size of the smaller repertoire. Richness of each repertoire was evaluated using RTK rarefaction, the Chao1 estimator, and Recon v2.1 estimates of unobserved clonotypes. OLGA was used to compute generation probabilities for all TCRbeta clonotypes that the gDNA method yielded from a handful of donors. Imported from immuneACCESS, the table was reduced by TCRdb to in-frame sequences with V and J called. These copies leave out some clones; in studies compared against another copy, an unresolved V gene accounts for under half, and the cause of the remainder is not known. The DNA gave D and trimming, while V, J and clone size come from that table. This sample gives around 2.3 million clones in total; approximately 95% of them show up just once. The biggest ten clones account for less than 0.15% of the sample.

What the research found in general, with its limitations: Naive subsets generally had larger estimated clonotype richness than memory subsets did. Sampling was limited to blood, and TCR repertoires in tissue likely differ from TCR repertoires in blood. Incomplete sequencing was indicated by rarefaction of sorted-subset datasets, despite the large sequencing depth. Pairwise subsampling indicated that sequencing depth was expected to affect the degree of clonotype sharing among donors. Across a few donors, approximately 4.6% of naive CD4, 3.5% of naive CD8, approximately 2.5% of memory CD4, and roughly 0.41% of memory CD8 clonotypes were shared. The genetic and exposure-history diversity represented was limited by the small number of donors. Compared with non-shared clonotypes, clonotypes shared by all four sorted-subset donors had higher generation probabilities.

The donors were healthy, HIV-negative adults with no recently reported acute infections or vaccinations. All donors were Caucasian adults living in Nashville, Tennessee, USA. CD4+ T cells were enriched by magnetic negative selection; naive cells were then positively selected on CD45RA, and the negative fraction formed the memory subset. Blood was obtained by leukapheresis, after which PBMCs were separated by Ficoll-Histopaque density gradient centrifugation and cryopreserved in liquid nitrogen vapor phase. Purity and quantity of every magnetically sorted T cell population were checked by analytical flow cytometry. Each sorted fraction had its genomic DNA isolated and then quantified by UV absorbance on a Nanodrop 2000c.

The chain is made from TRBV29-1 and TRBJ1-1; the D gene is perhaps TRBD1, from 5 matching bases. The receptor's source is a man younger than 30 in good health. Input material: naive CD4+ T cells sorted from blood. The cell subset or site label of this sample denotes: CD45RA+ positively selected. The nucleotide sequence is TGCAGCGTTGTGGAGAGCAGGGTCACTGAAGCTTTCTTT. It translates as CSVVESRVTEAFF.